The next 20 T cell receptor beta chains were all read from a single sample in a study of PD-1 blockade in classical Hodgkin lymphoma. Time point given: newly diagnosed, previously untreated cHL patient sample. Researchers report purifying CD4+ T cells from thawed PBMCs by magnetic negative selection. The protocol was immunoSEQ multiplex PCR, while the TCRdb copy is restricted to in-frame clones and leaves out a portion. The table records some 16,000 clones, about 86% of them present only once. The specimen was CD4+ T cells from blood. These receptors were taken from a human donor with classical Hodgkin lymphoma.

The chain links TRBV18 to TRBJ1-1; 8 bases are shared with TRBD1. With 1 base clipped from V and 3 bases from J, the junction kept 1 base outside the gene matches. Germline CDR1 KGHSH, CDR2 LQKENI. There are 14 residues in the CDR3. In DNA, the CDR3 is TGTGCCAGCTCACCACAGACAGGGGACACTGAAGCTTTCTTT. This gives the protein CASSPQTGDTEAFF.

The rearrangement links TRBV5-4 to TRBJ2-3; D is ambiguous. Trimming removed 0 bases from V and 2 bases from J, with 10 bases in between. Germline CDR1 is SGHNT and CDR2 is YYREEE (reference sequence). This CDR3 region has 15 residues. The CDR3 nucleotides read TGTGCCAGCAGCTTGGAGGGTCAGTACACAGATACGCAGTATTTT. Protein product: CASSLEGQYTDTQYF.

DNA for the CDR3: TGTGCCAGCAGCCCAAACCGGGGGGGTGAAGCTTTCTTT. Translated: CASSPNRGGEAFF. The chain combines TRBV7-3 with TRBJ1-1; TRBD1 might be the D (5 bases). Per the germline V gene, CDR1 is SGHTA and CDR2 is FQGTGA. Trimming left V 5 bases short and J 7 bases short, with 14 bases between. The CDR3 spans 13 residues.

V usage is TRBV15 and J usage is TRBJ2-7; a possible D gene is TRBD1 (5 bases). Per germline, CDR1 LNHNV and CDR2 YYDKDF (reference sequence). The CDR3 consists of 13 residues. V lost 9 bases and J 0 bases, leaving 12 bases between the germline ends. The CDR3 bases are TGTGCCACGAGGAAAGACAGCTCCTACGAGCAGTACTTC. Encoded protein: CATRKDSSYEQYF.

The V and J genes are TRBV7-2 and TRBJ2-1, with no clear D. Germline CDR1 SGHTA, CDR2 FQGNSA. This CDR3 has 13 residues. Trimming left V 1 base short and J 5 bases short, with 6 bases between. CDR3 DNA sequence: TGTGCCAGCAGCTTAGGACCGAACAATGAGCAGTTCTTC. This translates into CASSLGPNNEQFF.

The chain combines TRBV11-2 with TRBJ1-2; D gene unclear. V was clipped by 4 bases and J by 4 bases, with 7 bases between them. Per germline, CDR1 SGHAT and CDR2 FQNNGV. The CDR3 has 12 residues. CDR3 residues: CASSSRGYGYTF. DNA of the CDR3: TGTGCCAGCAGCTCACGAGGCTATGGCTACACCTTC.

The chain recombines TRBV9 with TRBJ2-1; D is ambiguous. CDR1 is SGDLS and CDR2 is YYNGEE in the germline V gene. This CDR3 contains 15 residues. V was trimmed by 0 bases and J by 5 bases, leaving 12 bases between them. CDR3 sequence (DNA): TGTGCCAGCAGCGTAGACGGGCAGCTCCACAATGAGCAGTTCTTC. Translation gives CASSVDGQLHNEQFF.

The chain uses TRBV6-5 and TRBJ2-7; possibly TRBD1 for D (5 bases). Germline assignment: CDR1 MNHEY and CDR2 SVGAGI. V shed 6 bases and J shed 3 bases, with 12 bases lying between them. The CDR3 spans 13 residues. CDR3 protein: CASRRFQGYEQYF. The CDR3 region has the DNA TGTGCCAGCAGGAGATTTCAGGGCTACGAGCAGTACTTC.

The chain carries TRBV7-2 and TRBJ2-7, with 8 bases identical to TRBD1. CDR3 length: 12 amino acids. Germline CDR1 SGHTA, CDR2 FQGNSA. The ends lost 3 bases at V and 11 bases at J; junction bases unmatched: 6. CDR3 in amino acids: CASSFSEDREYF. DNA of the CDR3: TGTGCCAGCAGCTTCTCCGAGGACAGGGAGTACTTC.

The CDR3 loop is CASSYGGVGSQPQHF. The CDR3 DNA follows: TGTGCCAGTAGCTATGGCGGGGTAGGGAGTCAGCCCCAGCATTTT. The chain couples TRBV19 to TRBJ1-5; D not resolved. Trimming removed 6 bases at V and 6 bases at J, with 18 bases between. Germline V gene data show CDR1 as LNHDA and CDR2 as SQIVND (reference sequence). CDR3 size: 15 residues.

The chain joins TRBV30 to TRBJ2-3; D is tentatively TRBD1 or TRBD2 (7 bases each). Germline loops: CDR1 GTSNPN, CDR2 SVGIG (reference sequence). The CDR3 spans 15 residues. The CDR3 bases are TGTGGGGGCGGGAGTAAGGGGGCCTCCACAGATACGCAGTATTTT. Translated, it gives CGGGSKGASTDTQYF.

CDR3 sequence reads: CASSPTGDQQFF. For the CDR3, the DNA is TGTGCCAGCAGCCCCACAGGGGACCAGCAGTTCTTC. The J gene is TRBJ2-1, the V gene TRBV7-3, with 7 bases aligning to TRBD1. The CDR3 sequence is 12 residues long. The V gene's germline CDR1 is SGHTA and CDR2 FQGTGA. After removal of 5 bases from V and 11 bases from J, the junction contained 6 bases not matched to a gene.

CDR3 nucleotides: TGCGCCAGCAGTCCCCAGGGGACAGATACGCAGTATTTT. Residues: CASSPQGTDTQYF. The chain has TRBV5-1 and TRBJ2-3, with a possible D match to TRBD1 (6 bases). The ends were cut back, 5 bases at V and 3 bases at J, with 10 bases in the middle. In germline, CDR1 is SGHRS, CDR2 YFSETQ. CDR3 length: 13 residues.

The chain couples TRBV4-3 to TRBJ2-1; perhaps D is TRBD1 or TRBD2 (6 bases each). In germline, CDR1 is LGHNA, CDR2 YSLEER. V gave up 0 bases and J gave up 3 bases, with 15 bases separating them. The CDR3 covers 17 residues. The CDR3 DNA reads TGCGCCAGCAGCCAAGATAGAGGGGGGACCCACTACAATGAGCAGTTCTTC. Translation: CASSQDRGGTHYNEQFF.

CDR3: CASSLVSGNTYEQYF. The DNA of the CDR3 is TGTGCCAGCAGTTTAGTGTCGGGGAATACCTACGAGCAGTACTTC. This chain uses TRBV27 with TRBJ2-7, with D possibly being TRBD2 (5 bases). The CDR3 runs to 15 residues. The V gene lost 2 bases and the J gene lost 2 bases, with 13 bases spanning the gap. Germline V lookup: CDR1 MNHEY, CDR2 SMNVEV (reference sequence).

The genes are TRBV28 and TRBJ1-2, with 9 bases fitting TRBD1. After removal of 6 bases from V and 2 bases from J, the junction contained 7 bases not matched to a gene. CDR3 length equals 15 residues. The germline V gene encodes CDR1 MDHEN and CDR2 SYDVKM. The CDR3 spells CASSSRDRVNYGYTF. The CDR3 region has the DNA TGTGCCAGCAGCTCCCGGGACAGGGTGAACTATGGCTACACCTTC.

This clone was seen once. This chain uses TRBV30 with TRBJ2-6, with a weak D call TRBD1 (5 bases). The CDR3 extends over 15 amino acids. The V gene's germline CDR1 is GTSNPN and CDR2 SVGIG (reference sequence). The ends were cut back, 3 bases at V and 4 bases at J, with 13 bases in the middle. The DNA of the CDR3 is TGTGCCTGGAGAAAGAAGGGGCAAGGGGCCAACGTCCTGACTTTC. It translates to CAWRKKGQGANVLTF.

This clone has only a few counts. The rearrangement links TRBV7-2 to TRBJ2-4; TRBD2 aligns across 8 bases. V was pared by 5 bases and J by 1 base, with 7 bases of the junction left unmatched. From germline, CDR1 is SGHTA and CDR2 FQGNSA. The CDR3 runs to 16 residues. This CDR3 is CASSPGGGPAKNIQYF. CDR3 nucleotides: TGTGCCAGCAGCCCCGGGGGGGGGCCGGCCAAAAACATTCAGTACTTC.

The gene calls are TRBV7-2 and TRBJ2-5, with 10 nucleotides matching TRBD1. This CDR3 is 13 amino acids long. V was pared by 7 bases and J by 4 bases, with 3 bases of the junction left unmatched. Germline lookup yields CDR1 SGHTA and CDR2 FQGNSA. The CDR3 loop reads CASTRDRGETQYF. For the CDR3, the DNA is TGTGCCAGCACCCGGGACAGGGGAGAGACCCAGTACTTC.

V and J are TRBV4-2 and TRBJ2-5, with D tentatively TRBD2 (6 bases). The germline CDR1 and CDR2 sequences are LGHNA and YNFKEQ. Between the trimmed V and J ends, which lost 6 bases and 0 bases, there was a span of 14 bases. The CDR3 contains 15 residues. In DNA, the CDR3 is TGTGCCAGCAGAAGAGGTAGCGGAAACCAAGAGACCCAGTACTTC. Amino acids: CASRRGSGNQETQYF.